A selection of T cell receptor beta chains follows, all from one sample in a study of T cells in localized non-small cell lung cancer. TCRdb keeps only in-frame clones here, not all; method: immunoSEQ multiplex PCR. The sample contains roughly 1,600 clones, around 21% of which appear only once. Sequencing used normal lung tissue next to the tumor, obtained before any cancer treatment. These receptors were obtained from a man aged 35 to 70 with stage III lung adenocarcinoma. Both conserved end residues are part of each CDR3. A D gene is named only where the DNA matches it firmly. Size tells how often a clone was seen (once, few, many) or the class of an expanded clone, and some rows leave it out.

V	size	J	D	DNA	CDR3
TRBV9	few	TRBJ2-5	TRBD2	TGTGCCAGCAGCGCCGGGACTAGCGGGGTTGAGACCCAGTACTTC	CASSAGTSGVETQYF
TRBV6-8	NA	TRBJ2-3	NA	TGTGCCAGCAGTTACTCGAGCGCCGGGGGCTGGGGGGATACGCAGTATTTT	CASSYSSAGGWGDTQYF
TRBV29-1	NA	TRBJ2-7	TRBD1	TGCAGCGCCACCCCCGGGACAGGCACCTACGAGCAGTACTTC	CSATPGTGTYEQYF
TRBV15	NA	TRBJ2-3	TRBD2	TGTGCCACCAGCAGAGATGCTCCAGGGAGGGGTACGGATACGCAGTATTTT	CATSRDAPGRGTDTQYF
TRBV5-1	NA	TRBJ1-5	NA	TGCGCCAGCAGCTTGGAGCCCAATAGCAATCAGCCCCAGCATTTT	CASSLEPNSNQPQHF
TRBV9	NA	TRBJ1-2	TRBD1	TGTGCCAGCAGCCCCACCCGACAGGGGGCGAATGGCTACACCTTC	CASSPTRQGANGYTF
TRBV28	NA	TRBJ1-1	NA	TGTGCCAGCAGTTTGGACGGGGGCGGGTACACTGAAGCTTTCTTT	CASSLDGGGYTEAFF
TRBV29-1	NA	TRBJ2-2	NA	TGCAGCGTTGAATCGGGATACACCGGGGAGCTGTTTTTT	CSVESGYTGELFF
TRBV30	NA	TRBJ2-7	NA	TGTGCCTGGAGTTTACAGGATACCTACGAGCAGTACTTC	CAWSLQDTYEQYF
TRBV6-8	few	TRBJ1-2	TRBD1	TGTGCCAGCAGTGACCTGACAGGGCAGTTGGGCTACACCTTC	CASSDLTGQLGYTF
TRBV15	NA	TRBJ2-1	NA	TGTGCCACCAGCCCAGACCGTCGCTCCTACAATGAGCAGTTCTTC	CATSPDRRSYNEQFF
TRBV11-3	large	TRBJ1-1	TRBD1	TGTGCCAGCAGCCCAGGGGGGAGTTACACTGAAGCTTTCTTT	CASSPGGSYTEAFF
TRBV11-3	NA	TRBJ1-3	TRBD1	TGTGCCAGCAGACATATTGACAGGGGAGGAAACACCATATATTTT	CASRHIDRGGNTIYF
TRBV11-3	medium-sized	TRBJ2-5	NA	TGTGCCAGCAGCCCGGGCAGTCGACAAGAGACCCAGTACTTC	CASSPGSRQETQYF
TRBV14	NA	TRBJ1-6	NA	TGTGCCAGCAGTCAAAGCGAACAGCTTTATAATTCACCCCTCCACTTT	CASSQSEQLYNSPLHF
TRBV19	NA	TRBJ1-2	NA	TGTGCCAGTAGTATGACCACTAACTATGGCTACACCTTC	CASSMTTNYGYTF
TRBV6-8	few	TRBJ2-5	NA	TGTGCCAGCAGTTACGGCGGGGTGGGGACCCAGTACTTC	CASSYGGVGTQYF
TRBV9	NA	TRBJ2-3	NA	TGTGCCAGCAGCGAGAGGCGGAGGGCCACCGGCACAGATACGCAGTATTTT	CASSERRRATGTDTQYF
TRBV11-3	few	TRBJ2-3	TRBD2	TGTGCCAGCAGCCGAGGGACTAGCGGCCGCACAGATACGCAGTATTTT	CASSRGTSGRTDTQYF
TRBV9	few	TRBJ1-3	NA	TGTGCCAGCAGGGGGGACTTTAGCTCTGGAAACACCATATATTTT	CASRGDFSSGNTIYF
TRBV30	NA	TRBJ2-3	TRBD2	TGTGCCTGGACGCGCGGGGGGCCCACAGATACGCAGTATTTT	CAWTRGGPTDTQYF
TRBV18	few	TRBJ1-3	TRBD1	TGTGCCAGCTCGGACAGGGATCGAAACACCATATATTTT	CASSDRDRNTIYF
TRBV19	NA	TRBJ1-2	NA	TGTGCCAGTACCCCACAGGAGAACTATGGCTACACCTTC	CASTPQENYGYTF
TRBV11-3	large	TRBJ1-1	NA	TGTGCCAGCAGCCAAGGATCAGTGGGGGACACTGAAGCTTTCTTT	CASSQGSVGDTEAFF
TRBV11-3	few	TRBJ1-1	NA	TGTGCCAGCAGCCGGAAAGGGGGAAGACAGGCTACTTTTAAAGCTTTCTTT	CASSRKGGRQATFKAFF
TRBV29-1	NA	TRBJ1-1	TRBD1	TGCAGCGTTGTCCCGGGACAGGGATTGAACACTGAAGCTTTCTTT	CSVVPGQGLNTEAFF
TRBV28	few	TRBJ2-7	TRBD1	TGTGCCAGCAGTTTATGGACAGGGGTCGGATTTTACGAGCAGTACTTC	CASSLWTGVGFYEQYF
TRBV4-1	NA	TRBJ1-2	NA	TGCGCCAGCAGCCAAGTTAACAGAAACTATGGCTACACCTTC	CASSQVNRNYGYTF
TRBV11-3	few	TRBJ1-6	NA	TGTGCCAGCAGCTTGGCCCCGGCCCCGGGGTCCCTCCACTTT	CASSLAPAPGSLHF
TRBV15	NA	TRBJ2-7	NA	TGTGCCACCAGCAGAGAGAGAGGGACTTACGAGCAGTACTTC	CATSRERGTYEQYF
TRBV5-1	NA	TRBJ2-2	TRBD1	TGCGCCAGCAGCCCCGGGACAGGGGTATTCACCGGGGAGCTGTTTTTT	CASSPGTGVFTGELFF
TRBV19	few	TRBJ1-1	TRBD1	TGTGCCAGTAGTAAAGGACAGGGGGCGAACACTGAAGCTTTCTTT	CASSKGQGANTEAFF
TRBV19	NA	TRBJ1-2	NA	TGTGCCAGTAGTAGGTCGGGGGGGCCTAACTATGGCTACACCTTC	CASSRSGGPNYGYTF
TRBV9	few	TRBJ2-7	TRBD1	TGTGCCAGCAGCGTAGCAAGGCAGGGGGAGAACGAGCAGTACTTC	CASSVARQGENEQYF
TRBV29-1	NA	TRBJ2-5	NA	TGCAGCGCCACCGAGTCCCAAGAGACCCAGTACTTC	CSATESQETQYF
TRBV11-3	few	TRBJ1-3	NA	TGTGCCAGCAGCTTATTGCCCGGCTCTGGAAACACCATATATTTT	CASSLLPGSGNTIYF
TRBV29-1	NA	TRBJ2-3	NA	TGCAGCGTGGCATCACAGCCGACGGGTACAGATACGCAGTATTTT	CSVASQPTGTDTQYF
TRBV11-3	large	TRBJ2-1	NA	TGTGCCAGCAGCAGAGGTTCGAGCTCCTACAATGAGCAGTTCTTC	CASSRGSSSYNEQFF
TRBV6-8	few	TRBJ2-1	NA	TGTGCCAGCAGCGTGGGAACATACAATGAGCAGTTCTTC	CASSVGTYNEQFF
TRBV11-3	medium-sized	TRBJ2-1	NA	TGTGCCAGCAGCTTAACTCCAGGTGACAATGAGCAGTTCTTC	CASSLTPGDNEQFF